This passage covers 26 T cell receptor beta chains from one sample sequenced in a study of early T cells in non-severe SARS-CoV-2 infection. TCRdb redid the calling of the 5' RACE reads with MiXCR, one entry per CDR3 protein. In the table there are approximately 70,000 distinct CDR3 sequences, 12% of which are singletons. The sequencing input was whole blood. The receptors derive from an adult who was a healthcare worker with PCR-confirmed SARS-CoV-2 infection or an uninfected control (not recorded which).

V and J are TRBV5-4 and TRBJ1-2; D perhaps matches TRBD1 (6 bases). Germline-derived CDR1 and CDR2 are SGHNT and YYREEE (reference sequence). The V gene lost 0 bases and the J gene lost 0 bases, with 9 bases spanning the gap. This CDR3 has 15 residues. The CDR3 sequence is CASSLDGQTNYGYTF. CDR3 DNA sequence: TGTGCCAGCAGCTTGGATGGACAGACTAACTATGGCTACACCTTC.

As concerns this clonotype: A much larger clone sits a single nucleotide away, making a read error possible. The chain is built from TRBV30 and TRBJ1-6, with TRBD1 matching 7 bases. The CDR3 totals 16 residues. V trimming: 6 bases; J trimming: 0 bases; junction bases outside the gene matches: 8. Germline V gene data show CDR1 as GTSNPN and CDR2 as SVGIG (reference sequence). The CDR3: CACSRDSLSYNSPLHF. CDR3 bases: TGTGCCTGTAGTAGGGACAGCCTCTCCTATAATTCACCCCTCCACTTT.

The genes are TRBV12-3 or TRBV12-4 and TRBJ2-7, with D perhaps matching TRBD2 (5 bases). There are 13 residues in the CDR3. The V end lost 7 bases, the J end lost 7 bases, and 17 bases lay between the germline ends. This CDR3 reads CASKRRRLWEQYF. The CDR3, as DNA: TGTGCCAGCAAAAGGCGGAGGCTCTGGGAGCAGTACTTC.

This clonotype turned up a few times. The chain combines TRBV7-2 with TRBJ2-1; no definite D call. This CDR3 spans 12 amino acids. CDR1 is SGHTA and CDR2 is FQGNSA in the germline V gene. Trimming took 2 bases from V and 12 from J, leaving 11 bases between them. The CDR3 sequence: CASSLSPPGQFF. CDR3 bases: TGTGCCAGCAGCTTATCCCCACCTGGGCAGTTCTTC.

This clonotype was observed at least ten times. V usage is TRBV29-1 and J usage is TRBJ2-3, with unresolved D. The CDR3 spans 14 residues. CDR1 and CDR2 (germline): SQVTM, ANQGSEA. Between the trimmed V and J ends, which lost 1 base and 5 bases, there was a span of 13 bases. CDR3 sequence: CSVEGSGKGDTQYF. Written as DNA, the CDR3 is TGCAGCGTTGAAGGATCAGGAAAAGGAGATACGCAGTATTTT.

The table lists this clonotype with many counts. V gene TRBV4-1 combines with J gene TRBJ1-1; D possibly corresponds to TRBD1 (5 bases). The germline CDR1 and CDR2 sequences are MGHRA and YSYEKL. This CDR3 comprises 16 residues. Trimming stripped 4 bases from V and 0 bases from J, with 15 bases between. In DNA, the CDR3 is TGCGCCAGCAGCCCAGCTCCGGACATAATGAACACTGAAGCTTTCTTT. Protein sequence: CASSPAPDIMNTEAFF.

The chain joins TRBV9 to TRBJ2-3; TRBD2 might be the D (6 bases). Germline V CDR1 and CDR2: SGDLS, YYNGEE. Trimming took off 0 bases at V and 4 bases at J, with 15 bases between the two ends. The CDR3 spans 16 residues. The DNA of the CDR3 is TGTGCCAGCAGCGTAGAACCCTTGGCGGGGTCAGATACGCAGTATTTT. This codes for CASSVEPLAGSDTQYF.

This clonotype has just a few counts. The CDR3 region has the DNA TGTGCCAGCAGTGTGCGGCGGGGGCAATCGAATTCACCCCTCCACTTT. The encoded protein is CASSVRRGQSNSPLHF. This chain links TRBV2 with TRBJ1-6, with D maybe TRBD1 (6 bases). The CDR3 totals 16 residues. Per germline, CDR1 SNHLY and CDR2 FYNNEI. Trimming removed 4 bases from V and 7 bases from J, with 17 bases in between.

This clonotype was counted at least ten times. The chain carries TRBV7-6 and TRBJ2-7; D might be TRBD1 or TRBD2, each matching 5 bases. V was pared by 1 base and J by 3 bases, with 10 bases between. The length of the CDR3 is 14 residues. Germline CDR1 reads SGHVS; CDR2 reads FNYEAQ. CDR3 region: CASSLVGEGYEQYF. CDR3 nucleotide sequence: TGTGCCAGCAGCTTAGTGGGGGAAGGCTACGAGCAGTACTTC.

This clonotype was counted at least ten times. The V gene is TRBV12-3 or TRBV12-4, the J gene TRBJ1-2; perhaps TRBD1 as D (5 bases). Trimming shortened V by 6 bases and J by 6 bases, and 14 bases separated the two germline ends. The CDR3 sequence is 13 residues long. The DNA for the CDR3 is TGTGCCAGCAGCCGACAGATCGATGATGGCTACACCTTC. Its translation: CASSRQIDDGYTF.

This clonotype was observed many times. The chain recombines TRBV6-6 with TRBJ1-5; 11 positions agree with TRBD1. The CDR3 has 15 amino acids. V gave up 6 bases and J gave up 6 bases; unmatched junction bases: 7. CDR1 and CDR2 (germline): MNHNY, SVGAGI (reference sequence). This CDR3 is CASRSGTGGIQPQHF. CDR3 nucleotides: TGTGCCAGCAGGTCAGGGACAGGGGGGATTCAGCCCCAGCATTTT.

This clonotype was seen many times. The chain is built from TRBV7-2 and TRBJ1-5, with D possibly matching TRBD1 (6 bases). Germline CDR1 reads SGHTA; CDR2 reads FQGNSA. This CDR3 contains 15 residues. With 1 base removed from V and 5 bases from J, the gap between germline ends came to 12 bases. CDR3 nucleotides: TGTGCCAGCAGCTTAGGTCTGGGGGCTTATCAGCCCCAGCATTTT. This gives the protein CASSLGLGAYQPQHF.

This clonotype was seen a few times. This chain joins TRBV21-1 and TRBJ1-2; whether TRBD1, the table's D call, matches the DNA was not checked. TRBV21-1 is labeled a pseudogene. The CDR3 is 15 amino acids. The CDR3 spells CASSRGQDSNYGYTF. The CDR3 region has the DNA TGTGCCAGCAGCAGGGGACAGGACTCTAACTATGGCTACACCTTC.

In this sample, this clonotype turned up a few times. The chain recombines TRBV12-3 or TRBV12-4 with TRBJ2-2; the D is unclear. V was clipped by 6 bases and J by 6 bases, with 14 bases between them. This CDR3 is 14 amino acids long. The CDR3 loop is CASSDRPGAGELFF. The CDR3 DNA reads as TGTGCCAGCAGCGATCGGCCCGGCGCCGGGGAGCTGTTTTTT.

J is TRBJ2-1 and V is TRBV29-1; D may be TRBD1 or TRBD2 (5 bases each). Germline V gene sequence: CDR1 SQVTM, CDR2 ANQGSEA. Trimming left V 6 bases short and J 4 bases short, with 19 bases between. The CDR3 has 15 amino acids. The CDR3 loop is CSVKRDGNIYNEQFF. The CDR3 DNA sequence: TGCAGCGTCAAACGGGACGGGAACATTTACAATGAGCAGTTCTTC.

This rearrangement joins TRBV20-1 to TRBJ2-5; D perhaps matches TRBD1 (7 bases). Trimming stripped 4 bases from V and 4 bases from J, with 13 bases between. There are 13 residues in the CDR3. Germline V gene data show CDR1 as DFQATT and CDR2 as SNEGSKA (reference sequence). CDR3 in amino acids: CSAINRGGETQYF. The CDR3 DNA sequence: TGCAGTGCTATAAACAGGGGAGGAGAGACCCAGTACTTC.

The CDR3 here is CASSWNVGTPRGEQYF. CDR3 in DNA: TGTGCCAGCAGTTGGAACGTCGGGACACCTCGAGGAGAGCAGTACTTC. The chain joins TRBV6-1 to TRBJ2-7; a possible D gene is TRBD1 (6 bases). This CDR3 spans 16 amino acids. Looked up from germline, CDR1 is MNHNS and CDR2 is SASEGT. V was cut by 5 bases and J by 7 bases, with 24 bases left in between.

This clonotype was picked up a small number of times. The V gene is TRBV11-2, the J gene TRBJ1-5; D call uncertain. Trimming took off 3 bases at V and 5 bases at J, with 11 bases between the two ends. CDR3 length: 14 amino acids. Germline assignment: CDR1 SGHAT and CDR2 FQNNGV. The CDR3 region has the DNA TGTGCCAGCAGCTTTCCGGGGAGGGATCAGCCCCAGCATTTT. Amino acid sequence: CASSFPGRDQPQHF. The entire variable domain, with the rest obtained from reference TRBV11-2 and TRBJ1-5, is as follows: EAGVAQSPRYKIIEKRQSVAFWCNPISGHATLYWYQQILGQGPKLLIQFQNNGVVDDSQLPKDRFSAERLKGVDSTLKIQPAKLEDSAVYLCASSFPGRDQPQHFGDGTRLSIL.

This clonotype was detected only once. One junction end does not reproduce the germline sequence, and a read error may be involved. The chain combines TRBV12-3 or TRBV12-4 with TRBJ2-1; D not certain. This CDR3 is built from 13 residues. The chain's CDR3 is CASSPWAAREQLF. The CDR3 DNA sequence: TGTGCCAGCAGCCCATGGGCTGCGCGTGAGCAGTTGTTC.

This clonotype has ten or more counts. The chain carries TRBV23-1 and TRBJ2-2, with D maybe TRBD1 (6 bases). TRBV23-1 is an open reading frame whose function is uncertain. The V end was cut by 2 bases, the J end by 1 base, with 14 bases between. This CDR3 is built from 17 residues. CDR3 DNA sequence: TGCGCCAGCAGTCAAACGAACTCAGGGGAGAACACCGGGGAGCTGTTTTTT. Amino acid sequence: CASSQTNSGENTGELFF.

Note on this clonotype: Since a much larger clone is just one base distant, this may be a read error. This chain uses TRBV7-2 with TRBJ1-3, with D hard to call. The V gene's germline CDR1 is SGHTA and CDR2 FQGNSA. The CDR3 sequence is 15 residues long. The CDR3 region has the DNA TGTGTCAGCAGCCCAGTCGCTAACTCTGGAAACACCATATATTTT. The encoded protein is CVSSPVANSGNTIYF.

This clonotype was observed at least ten times. The chain combines TRBV20-1 with TRBJ2-5, with TRBD2 identical over 7 bases. The germline V gene encodes CDR1 DFQATT and CDR2 SNEGSKA (reference sequence). V lost 3 bases and J lost 3; bases outside the gene matches: 4. The CDR3 runs 13 residues. CDR3 residues: CSASNLAEETQYF. CDR3 in DNA: TGCAGTGCTAGTAACCTAGCGGAAGAGACCCAGTACTTC.

This clonotype appeared a few times. The chain has TRBV7-9 and TRBJ2-3; D possibly matches TRBD1 or TRBD2 (5 bases each). Germline V gene data show CDR1 as SEHNR and CDR2 as FQNEAQ (reference sequence). CDR3 length equals 15 residues. Trimming took 1 base from V and 0 from J, leaving 8 bases between them. CDR3 coding DNA: TGTGCCAGCAGCTTAGTGGGACGGAGCACAGATACGCAGTATTTT. Its translation: CASSLVGRSTDTQYF.

V is TRBV18 and J is TRBJ2-5, with 8 nucleotides matching TRBD2. Germline assignment: CDR1 KGHSH and CDR2 LQKENI. The CDR3 is 15 residues long. V was pared by 2 bases and J by 2 bases, with 4 bases of the junction left unmatched. This chain's CDR3 is CASSPVAGSQETQYF. CDR3 DNA sequence: TGTGCCAGCTCACCAGTAGCGGGGAGTCAAGAGACCCAGTACTTC.

The gene calls are TRBV12-3 or TRBV12-4 and TRBJ2-2; TRBD2 matches 7 bases. CDR3 size: 16 residues. The V and J ends lost 3 bases and 6 bases, in that order; junction bases with no gene match: 10. CDR3 residues: CASSLNVAGRAGELFF. The CDR3 DNA reads as TGTGCCAGCAGTTTGAATGTCGCAGGGAGGGCCGGGGAGCTGTTTTTT.

The V call is TRBV5-6, the J call TRBJ2-5; 8 nucleotides line up with TRBD1. V lost 4 bases, J lost 3 bases, and 5 bases stayed unmatched. CDR3 length equals 14 residues. Germline V lookup: CDR1 SGHDT, CDR2 YYEEEE. The CDR3 region has the DNA TGTGCCAGCAGCCGGCCGGACAGGGAAGAGACCCAGTACTTC. It translates to CASSRPDREETQYF.